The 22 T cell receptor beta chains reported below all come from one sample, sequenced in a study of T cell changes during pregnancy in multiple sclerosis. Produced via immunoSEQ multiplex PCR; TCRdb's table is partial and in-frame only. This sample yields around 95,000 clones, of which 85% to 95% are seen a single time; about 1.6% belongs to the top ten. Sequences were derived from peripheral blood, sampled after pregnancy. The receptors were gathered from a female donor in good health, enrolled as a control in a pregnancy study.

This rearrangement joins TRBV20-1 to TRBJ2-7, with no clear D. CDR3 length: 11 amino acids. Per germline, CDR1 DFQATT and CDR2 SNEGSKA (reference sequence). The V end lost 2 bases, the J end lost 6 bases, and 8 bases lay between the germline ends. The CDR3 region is CSARSPPEQYF. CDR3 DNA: TGCAGTGCTAGATCTCCCCCCGAGCAGTACTTC.

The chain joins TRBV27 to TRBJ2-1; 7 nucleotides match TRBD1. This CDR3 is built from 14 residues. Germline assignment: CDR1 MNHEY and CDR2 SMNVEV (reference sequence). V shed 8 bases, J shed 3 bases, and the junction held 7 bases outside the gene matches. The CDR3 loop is CASGSRDSYNEQFF. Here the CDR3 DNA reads TGTGCCAGCGGCTCCCGGGACAGCTACAATGAGCAGTTCTTC.

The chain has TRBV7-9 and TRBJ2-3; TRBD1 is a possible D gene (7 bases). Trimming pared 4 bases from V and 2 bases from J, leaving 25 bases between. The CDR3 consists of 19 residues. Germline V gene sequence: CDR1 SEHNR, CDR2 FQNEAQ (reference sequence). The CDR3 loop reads CASSSYYLRQGLITDTQYF. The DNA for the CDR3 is TGTGCCAGCAGCTCCTATTACCTCCGACAGGGACTCATCACAGATACGCAGTATTTT.

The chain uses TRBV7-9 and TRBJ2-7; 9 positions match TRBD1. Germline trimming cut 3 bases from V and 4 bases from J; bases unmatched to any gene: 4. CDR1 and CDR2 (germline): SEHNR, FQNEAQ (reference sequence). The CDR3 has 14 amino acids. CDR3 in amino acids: CASSFRDREYEQYF. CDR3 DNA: TGTGCCAGCAGCTTTAGGGACAGGGAATACGAGCAGTACTTC. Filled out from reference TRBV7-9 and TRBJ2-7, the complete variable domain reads DTGVSQNPRHKITKRGQNVTFRCDPISEHNRLYWYRQTLGQGPEFLTYFQNEAQLEKSRLLSDRFSAERPKGSFSTLEIQRTEQGDSAMYLCASSFRDREYEQYFGPGTRLTVT.

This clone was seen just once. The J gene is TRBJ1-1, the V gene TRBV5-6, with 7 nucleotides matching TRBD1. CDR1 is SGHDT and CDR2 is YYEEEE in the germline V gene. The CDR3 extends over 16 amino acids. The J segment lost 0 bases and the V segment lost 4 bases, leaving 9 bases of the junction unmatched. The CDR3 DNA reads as TGTGCCAGCAGCGCCCGGGACAGAAACATGAACACTGAAGCTTTCTTT. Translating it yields CASSARDRNMNTEAFF.

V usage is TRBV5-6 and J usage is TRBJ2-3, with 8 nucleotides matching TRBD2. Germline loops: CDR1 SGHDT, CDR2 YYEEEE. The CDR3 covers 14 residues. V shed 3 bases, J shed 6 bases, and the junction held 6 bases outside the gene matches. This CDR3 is CASSYSGISDTQYF. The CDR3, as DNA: TGTGCCAGCAGCTATAGCGGGATATCGGATACGCAGTATTTT.

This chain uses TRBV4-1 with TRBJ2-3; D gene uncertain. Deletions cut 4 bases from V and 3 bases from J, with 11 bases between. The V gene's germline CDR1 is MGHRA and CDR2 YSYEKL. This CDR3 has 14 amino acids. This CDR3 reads CASSPVFGTDTQYF. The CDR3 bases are TGCGCCAGCAGCCCCGTTTTCGGTACAGATACGCAGTATTTT.

CDR3 loop: CASSPRMVAYNEQFF. CDR3 sequence (DNA): TGTGCCAGCAGCCCGCGTATGGTGGCCTACAATGAGCAGTTCTTC. The chain recombines TRBV28 with TRBJ2-1; D gene ambiguous. V was shortened by 6 bases and J by 2 bases, with 14 bases between the two germline ends. The germline V gene encodes CDR1 MDHEN and CDR2 SYDVKM. The length of the CDR3 is 15 residues.

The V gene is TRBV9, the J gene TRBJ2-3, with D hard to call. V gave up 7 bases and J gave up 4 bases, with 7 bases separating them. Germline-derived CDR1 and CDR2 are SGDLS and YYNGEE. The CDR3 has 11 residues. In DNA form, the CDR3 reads TGTGCCAGCTTACGGGCAGATACGCAGTATTTT. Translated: CASLRADTQYF.

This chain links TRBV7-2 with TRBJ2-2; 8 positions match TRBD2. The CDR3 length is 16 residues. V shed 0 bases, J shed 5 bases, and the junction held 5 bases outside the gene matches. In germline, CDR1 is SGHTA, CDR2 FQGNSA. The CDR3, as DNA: TGTGCCAGCAGCTTAGCCAGCGGGAGAGAAACCGGGGAGCTGTTTTTT. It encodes CASSLASGRETGELFF.

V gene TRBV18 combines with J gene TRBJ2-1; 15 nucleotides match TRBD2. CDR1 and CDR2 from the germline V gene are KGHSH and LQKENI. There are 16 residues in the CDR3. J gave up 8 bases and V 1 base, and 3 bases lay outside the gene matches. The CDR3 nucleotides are TGTGCCAGCTCACCACTTGGACTAGCGGGGGGGTATGAGCAGTTCTTC. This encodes CASSPLGLAGGYEQFF. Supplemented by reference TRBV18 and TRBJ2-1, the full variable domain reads NAGVMQNPRHLVRRRGQEARLRCSPMKGHSHVYWYRQLPEEGLKFMVYLQKENIIDESGMPKERFSAEFPKEGPSILRIQQVVRGDSAAYFCASSPLGLAGGYEQFFGPGTRLTVL.

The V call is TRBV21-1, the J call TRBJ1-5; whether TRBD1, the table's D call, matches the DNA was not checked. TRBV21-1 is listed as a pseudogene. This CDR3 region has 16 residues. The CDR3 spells CASPAKWQAHNQPQHF. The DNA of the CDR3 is TGTGCCAGCCCAGCAAAGTGGCAGGCCCACAATCAGCCCCAGCATTTT.

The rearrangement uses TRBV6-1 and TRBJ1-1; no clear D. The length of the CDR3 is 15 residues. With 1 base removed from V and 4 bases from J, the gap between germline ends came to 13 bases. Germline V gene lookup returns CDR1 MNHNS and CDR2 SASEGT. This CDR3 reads CASSEDPGLGTEAFF. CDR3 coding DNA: TGTGCCAGCAGTGAAGACCCCGGACTCGGCACTGAAGCTTTCTTT.

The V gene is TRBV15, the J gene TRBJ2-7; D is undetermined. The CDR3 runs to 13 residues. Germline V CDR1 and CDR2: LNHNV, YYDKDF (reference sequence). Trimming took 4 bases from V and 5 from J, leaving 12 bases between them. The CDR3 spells CATSIPTRNEQYF. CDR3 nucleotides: TGTGCCACCAGCATCCCTACTCGAAACGAGCAGTACTTC.

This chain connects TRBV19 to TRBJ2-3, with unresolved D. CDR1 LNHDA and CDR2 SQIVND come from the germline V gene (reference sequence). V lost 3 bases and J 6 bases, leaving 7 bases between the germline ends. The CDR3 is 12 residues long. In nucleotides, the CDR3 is TGTGCCAGTAGTATCCCCATGGATACGCAGTATTTT. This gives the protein CASSIPMDTQYF.

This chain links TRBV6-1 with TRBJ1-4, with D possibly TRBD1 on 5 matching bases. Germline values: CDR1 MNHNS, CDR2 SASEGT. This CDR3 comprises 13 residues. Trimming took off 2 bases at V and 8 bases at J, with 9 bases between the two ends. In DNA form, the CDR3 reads TGTGCCAGCAGTGAAACCCGGGGGGAAAAACTGTTTTTT. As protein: CASSETRGEKLFF.

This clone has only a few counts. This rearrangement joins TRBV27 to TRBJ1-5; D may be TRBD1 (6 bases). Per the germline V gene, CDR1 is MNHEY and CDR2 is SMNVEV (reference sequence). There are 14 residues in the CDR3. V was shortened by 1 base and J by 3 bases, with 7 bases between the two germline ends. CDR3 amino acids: CASSLWGLNQPQHF. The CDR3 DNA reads TGTGCCAGCAGTTTATGGGGGCTCAATCAGCCCCAGCATTTT.

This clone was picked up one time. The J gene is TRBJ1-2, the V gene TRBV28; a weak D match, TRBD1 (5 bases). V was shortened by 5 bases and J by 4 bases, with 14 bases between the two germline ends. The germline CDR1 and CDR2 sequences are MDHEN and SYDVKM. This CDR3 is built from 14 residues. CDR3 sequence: CASSTGGVSYGYTF. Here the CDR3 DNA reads TGTGCCAGCAGTACGGGGGGGGTGAGCTATGGCTACACCTTC.

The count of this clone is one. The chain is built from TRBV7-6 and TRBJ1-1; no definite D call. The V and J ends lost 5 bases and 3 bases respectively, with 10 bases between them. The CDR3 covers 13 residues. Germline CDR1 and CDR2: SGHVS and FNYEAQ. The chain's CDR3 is CASSPPEYTEAFF. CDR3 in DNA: TGTGCCAGCAGCCCTCCCGAGTACACTGAAGCTTTCTTT.

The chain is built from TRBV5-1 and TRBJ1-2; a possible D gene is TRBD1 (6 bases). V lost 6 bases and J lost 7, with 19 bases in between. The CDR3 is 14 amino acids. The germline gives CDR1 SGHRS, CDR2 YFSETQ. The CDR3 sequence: CASTGDTGSPGYTF. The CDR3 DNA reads TGCGCCAGCACCGGGGACACAGGGTCCCCTGGCTACACCTTC.

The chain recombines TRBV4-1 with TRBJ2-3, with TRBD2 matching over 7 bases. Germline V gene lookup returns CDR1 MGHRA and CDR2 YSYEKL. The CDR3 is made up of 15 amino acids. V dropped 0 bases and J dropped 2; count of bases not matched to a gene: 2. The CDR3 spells CASSQDGTNTDTQYF. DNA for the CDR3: TGCGCCAGCAGCCAAGATGGGACTAACACAGATACGCAGTATTTT.

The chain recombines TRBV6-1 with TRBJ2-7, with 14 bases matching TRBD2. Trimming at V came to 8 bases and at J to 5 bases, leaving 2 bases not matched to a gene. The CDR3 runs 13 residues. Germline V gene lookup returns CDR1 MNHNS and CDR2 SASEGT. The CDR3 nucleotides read TGTGCCAGCCGACTAGCGGGAGGGAACGAGCAGTACTTC. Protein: CASRLAGGNEQYF.